This is a list of T cell receptor beta chains from one sample in a study of cytomegalovirus exposure and HLA in healthy donors. Some clones are missing from TCRdb's copy, which holds only in-frame ones; the method was immunoSEQ multiplex PCR. The repertoire holds tens of thousands of clones, with just under 80% as singletons. Sequencing was carried out using PBMCs. These receptors originate from a woman aged 40-49 years in good health and CMV-seronegative. Both conserved end residues are part of each CDR3. A D gene is named only where the DNA matches it firmly. Size is omitted from some rows. Given values are once, few, many or a class for expanded clones.

V gene,clone size,J gene,D gene,CDR3 protein,CDR3 DNA
TRBV19,once,TRBJ1-2,TRBD1,CASSSLGTGFGYTF,TGTGCCAGTAGTAGTCTCGGGACAGGGTTTGGCTACACCTTC
TRBV28,.,TRBJ1-1,.,CASSFPFGTMNTEAFF,TGTGCCAGCAGTTTTCCTTTCGGGACAATGAACACTGAAGCTTTCTTT
TRBV5-1,.,TRBJ2-5,TRBD1,CASSRSRQGETQYF,TGCGCCAGCAGCCGGTCGCGACAGGGGGAGACCCAGTACTTC
TRBV7-8,.,TRBJ2-1,.,CASSLASYNEQFF,TGTGCCAGCAGCTTAGCTTCGTACAATGAGCAGTTCTTC
TRBV15,.,TRBJ2-3,TRBD2,CATSRDPGRRTDTQYF,TGTGCCACCAGCAGAGATCCCGGGAGGCGCACAGATACGCAGTATTTT
TRBV28,.,TRBJ1-1,TRBD1,CASSRLDRAIEAFF,TGTGCCAGCAGTCGTCTAGACAGGGCGATTGAAGCTTTCTTT
TRBV5-1,.,TRBJ2-5,.,CASSLGEETQYF,TGCGCCAGCAGCTTGGGAGAAGAGACCCAGTACTTC
TRBV9,.,TRBJ2-7,TRBD2,CASSKTSGSRNEQYF,TGTGCCAGCAGCAAGACTAGCGGGAGTAGGAACGAGCAGTACTTC
TRBV11-1,.,TRBJ2-7,TRBD1,CASSRTGGNEQYF,TGTGCCAGCAGCCGAACAGGGGGCAACGAGCAGTACTTC
TRBV6-5,.,TRBJ1-3,.,CASSISRTAGNTIYF,TGTGCCAGCAGCATCTCCCGGACAGCCGGAAACACCATATATTTT
TRBV5-1,.,TRBJ2-3,TRBD2,CASALGLAGAGVDTQYF,TGCGCCAGCGCCCTAGGACTAGCGGGAGCTGGAGTAGATACGCAGTATTTT
TRBV7-9,.,TRBJ2-4,.,CASSPRTSESIQYF,TGTGCCAGCAGCCCCAGGACAAGTGAGAGCATTCAGTACTTC
TRBV5-6,.,TRBJ1-5,.,CASSLVGGYQPQHF,TGTGCCAGCAGCCTCGTCGGGGGGTATCAGCCCCAGCATTTT
TRBV5-1,.,TRBJ1-1,.,CASSLVPGNTEAFF,TGCGCCAGCAGCTTGGTACCAGGGAACACTGAAGCTTTCTTT
TRBV5-1,.,TRBJ2-7,TRBD2,CASSSLGLAGGPNEQYF,TGCGCCAGCAGCTCCCTGGGACTAGCGGGAGGGCCCAACGAGCAGTACTTC
TRBV9,.,TRBJ2-3,.,CASSALLRGADTQYF,TGTGCCAGCAGCGCGCTCCTCAGGGGTGCAGATACGCAGTATTTT
TRBV4-1,once,TRBJ2-7,.,CASSQEAGGAYEQYF,TGCGCCAGCAGCCAAGAAGCGGGCGGGGCCTACGAGCAGTACTTC
TRBV28,.,TRBJ2-1,TRBD2,CASRPMGTSGKFEQFF,TGTGCCAGCAGGCCTATGGGGACTAGCGGGAAGTTTGAGCAGTTCTTC
TRBV6-1,.,TRBJ1-4,TRBD1,CASSETWTGAYEKLFF,TGTGCCAGCAGTGAAACCTGGACAGGCGCCTATGAAAAACTGTTTTTT
TRBV6-5,.,TRBJ1-2,TRBD1,CASSYHRDRTGGYTF,TGTGCCAGCAGTTACCACCGGGACAGGACGGGCGGCTACACCTTC
TRBV5-1,.,TRBJ1-4,TRBD1,CASSLVGQGLEKLFF,TGCGCCAGCAGCTTGGTCGGACAGGGGTTAGAAAAACTGTTTTTT
TRBV5-1,.,TRBJ2-7,TRBD1,CASSSRTGGPYEQYF,TGCGCCAGCAGCTCGAGGACAGGGGGTCCTTACGAGCAGTACTTC
TRBV7-9,.,TRBJ1-5,.,CASSLAGSQPQHF,TGTGCCAGCAGCTTAGCAGGGAGTCAGCCCCAGCATTTT
TRBV5-1,.,TRBJ2-7,.,CASSSGTFYEQYF,TGCGCCAGCAGCTCCGGGACATTCTACGAGCAGTACTTC
TRBV5-1,once,TRBJ2-5,TRBD1,CASSLSGTATQETQYF,TGCGCCAGCAGCTTGTCCGGGACAGCGACCCAAGAGACCCAGTACTTC
TRBV5-1,.,TRBJ2-3,TRBD1,CASSLDRGPDTQYF,TGCGCCAGCAGTTTGGACAGGGGACCAGATACGCAGTATTTT
TRBV5-1,.,TRBJ2-1,.,CASSLKEEQFF,TGCGCCAGCAGCTTGAAAGAGGAGCAGTTCTTC
TRBV6-5,.,TRBJ1-1,TRBD1,CASSYSDTGGWTEAFF,TGTGCCAGCAGTTACTCCGATACAGGGGGCTGGACTGAAGCTTTCTTT
TRBV15,.,TRBJ2-5,.,CATSGLALETQYF,TGTGCCACCAGCGGGCTAGCGCTAGAGACCCAGTACTTC
TRBV6-5,.,TRBJ2-1,TRBD2,CASILTSGNYNEQFF,TGTGCCAGCATCCTGACTAGCGGTAACTACAATGAGCAGTTCTTC
TRBV27,.,TRBJ1-2,TRBD1,CASSGRGQAGGYTF,TGTGCCAGTTCAGGACGGGGACAGGCGGGTGGCTACACCTTC
TRBV5-1,.,TRBJ2-6,TRBD2,CASSARGTTVGANVLTF,TGCGCCAGCAGCGCCCGTGGGACTACCGTTGGGGCCAACGTCCTGACTTTC
TRBV23-1,.,TRBJ2-7,.,CASREDSCSYEQYF,TGCGCCAGCAGAGAGGACAGCTGCTCCTACGAGCAGTACTTC
TRBV10-3,few,TRBJ1-3,TRBD1,CAISESSGGGNTIYF,TGTGCCATCAGTGAGTCATCAGGGGGCGGCAACACCATATATTTT
TRBV29-1,.,TRBJ1-3,.,CSSRGVGGTIYF,TGCAGCTCCCGGGGGGTCGGGGGCACCATATATTTT
TRBV12-5,.,TRBJ2-1,TRBD1,CASGPDRADEQFF,TGTGCTAGTGGCCCGGACAGGGCGGATGAGCAGTTCTTC
TRBV27,.,TRBJ2-5,.,CASSPEGYQETQYF,TGTGCCAGCAGTCCTGAGGGATACCAAGAGACCCAGTACTTC
TRBV10-3,.,TRBJ2-3,.,CAISGVGGIGADTQYF,TGTGCCATCAGTGGTGTTGGCGGGATAGGGGCAGATACGCAGTATTTT
TRBV5-6,.,TRBJ1-5,TRBD1,CASSFQGQGRQPQHF,TGTGCCAGCAGCTTCCAGGGACAGGGTCGTCAGCCCCAGCATTTT
TRBV5-3,.,TRBJ1-1,.,CARSGREFRNTEAFF,TGTGCCAGAAGCGGGCGGGAGTTTCGGAACACTGAAGCTTTCTTT
TRBV19,.,TRBJ1-4,.,CASSIRHPGLQRGEKLFF,TGTGCCAGTAGTATACGCCATCCGGGACTCCAAAGAGGAGAAAAACTGTTTTTT
TRBV4-2,.,TRBJ2-5,TRBD1,CASSQDLATGGQETQYF,TGTGCCAGCAGCCAAGATCTGGCGACAGGGGGCCAAGAGACCCAGTACTTC
TRBV27,.,TRBJ1-6,.,CASSLPLQVDNSPLHF,TGTGCCAGCAGTTTACCCTTACAGGTCGATAATTCACCCCTCCACTTT
TRBV18,.,TRBJ2-2,TRBD2,CASSPRTSGKSGELFF,TGTGCCAGCTCACCTAGGACTAGCGGGAAATCCGGGGAGCTGTTTTTT
TRBV7-2,.,TRBJ2-5,TRBD1,CASSLATGGLVGETQYF,TGTGCCAGCAGCTTAGCGACAGGGGGACTGGTTGGAGAGACCCAGTACTTC
TRBV4-3,few,TRBJ2-5,TRBD1,CASSSRQGSLYF,TGCGCCAGCAGCAGTAGACAGGGGTCCCTCTACTTC
TRBV7-6,few,TRBJ2-1,.,CASSLGEYLEQFF,TGTGCCAGCAGCTTAGGGGAGTATCTTGAGCAGTTCTTC
TRBV9,.,TRBJ2-1,TRBD2,CASSVGAGGPSEQFF,TGTGCCAGCAGCGTAGGGGCGGGAGGGCCAAGTGAGCAGTTCTTC
TRBV2,few,TRBJ2-2,.,CASRLQGSGELFF,TGTGCCAGCAGACTCCAGGGAAGCGGGGAGCTGTTTTTT
TRBV29-1,.,TRBJ2-1,.,CSVEWLLSYNEQFF,TGCAGCGTTGAATGGCTTCTCTCTTACAATGAGCAGTTCTTC
TRBV13,.,TRBJ1-2,.,CASSLRGRGYTF,TGTGCCAGCAGCTTGCGGGGACGAGGCTACACCTTC
TRBV11-2,.,TRBJ2-3,TRBD2,CASSLAGGAGSDTQYF,TGTGCCAGCAGCCTGGCGGGGGGGGCTGGCTCAGATACGCAGTATTTT
TRBV5-4,.,TRBJ2-7,.,CASSLMRDSEQYF,TGTGCCAGCAGCTTGATGAGGGACTCCGAGCAGTACTTC
TRBV7-9,once,TRBJ2-3,.,CASSSVLSGDTQYF,TGTGCCAGCAGCTCGGTGCTATCGGGAGATACGCAGTATTTT